These T cell receptor beta chains were read from a single sample in a study of blood T cell repertoires in COVID-19. Using immunoSEQ multiplex PCR, the repertoire was profiled, and TCRdb retains in-frame clones only, with some absent. This table has tens of thousands of clones, 80% to 90% appearing once. The material sequenced was peripheral blood. These receptors all come from an older woman with acute or convalescent COVID-19. CDR3s include the opening cysteine and the closing phenylalanine or tryptophan. A D gene is named only where the DNA matches it firmly. Where a row states a size, it is once, few, many or the class of an expanded clone; other rows omit it.

TRBV27	NA	TRBJ1-6	15	NA	CASSLFRQVDSPLHF	TGTGCCAGCAGTTTATTCCGACAGGTTGATTCACCCCTCCACTTT
TRBV11-3	TRBD2	TRBJ2-2	14	NA	CASSHSGINPELFF	TGTGCCAGCAGCCATAGCGGGATCAACCCGGAGCTGTTTTTT
TRBV19	NA	TRBJ1-5	15	NA	CASSNGGSSNQPQHF	TGTGCCAGTAGTAACGGCGGTTCTAGCAATCAGCCCCAGCATTTT
TRBV4-2	NA	TRBJ1-2	13	NA	CASSLGGYEGYTF	TGTGCCAGCAGCCTGGGAGGGTATGAGGGCTACACCTTC
TRBV7-6	NA	TRBJ1-5	15	NA	CASSLGQGPWQPQHF	TGTGCCAGCAGCTTAGGTCAGGGTCCGTGGCAGCCCCAGCATTTT
TRBV7-9	TRBD1	TRBJ2-7	15	NA	CASSSNRGSSYEQYF	TGTGCCAGCAGTAGTAACAGGGGGAGCTCCTACGAGCAGTACTTC
TRBV14	NA	TRBJ1-1	14	NA	CASSRSRGGTEAFF	TGTGCCAGCAGCCGATCCCGGGGGGGCACTGAAGCTTTCTTT
TRBV7-9	NA	TRBJ1-2	15	NA	CASSLVAQTSGGYTF	TGTGCCAGCAGCTTAGTCGCCCAGACTTCCGGGGGCTACACCTTC
TRBV9	NA	TRBJ1-2	17	NA	CASSVGLTSGGPDGYTF	TGTGCCAGCAGCGTTGGTCTCACCTCCGGGGGGCCAGATGGCTACACCTTC
TRBV7-9	NA	TRBJ2-3	16	NA	CASSSRQTGSTDTQYF	TGTGCCAGCAGCTCCCGTCAAACAGGGAGCACAGATACGCAGTATTTT
TRBV7-6	NA	TRBJ2-1	15	NA	CASSLDVAANNEQFF	TGTGCCAGCAGCTTAGATGTAGCGGCCAACAATGAGCAGTTCTTC
TRBV2	NA	TRBJ2-3	12	NA	CASSEASYTQYF	TGTGCCAGCAGTGAAGCTTCCTATACGCAGTATTTT
TRBV11-2	TRBD1	TRBJ1-1	14	NA	CASSPGQGTTEAFF	TGTGCCAGCAGCCCGGGACAGGGAACCACTGAAGCTTTCTTT
TRBV12-3/TRBV12-4	TRBD1	TRBJ1-2	12	NA	CASSSGTGGYTF	TGTGCCAGCAGCTCCGGGACAGGGGGCTACACCTTC
TRBV6-4	TRBD1	TRBJ1-2	14	once	CASSDTGTGDGYTF	TGTGCCAGCAGTGACACCGGGACAGGGGATGGCTACACCTTC
TRBV28	TRBD1	TRBJ1-3	15	once	CASSLGTGSGNTIYF	TGTGCCAGCAGTTTAGGGACAGGCTCTGGAAACACCATATATTTT
TRBV9	TRBD2	TRBJ2-1	17	once	CASSVDTSGRSYNEQFF	TGTGCCAGCAGCGTAGATACTAGCGGGAGATCCTACAATGAGCAGTTCTTC
TRBV11-2	TRBD1	TRBJ1-5	15	NA	CASSLEGTGDQPQHF	TGTGCCAGCAGCTTAGAGGGGACAGGGGATCAGCCCCAGCATTTT
TRBV28	NA	TRBJ1-5	15	few	CASRLGTSGNQPQHF	TGTGCCAGCAGGCTCGGGACATCAGGCAATCAGCCCCAGCATTTT
TRBV2	TRBD1	TRBJ1-1	14	NA	CASSATGWFTEAFF	TGTGCCAGCAGTGCGACAGGGTGGTTTACTGAAGCTTTCTTT